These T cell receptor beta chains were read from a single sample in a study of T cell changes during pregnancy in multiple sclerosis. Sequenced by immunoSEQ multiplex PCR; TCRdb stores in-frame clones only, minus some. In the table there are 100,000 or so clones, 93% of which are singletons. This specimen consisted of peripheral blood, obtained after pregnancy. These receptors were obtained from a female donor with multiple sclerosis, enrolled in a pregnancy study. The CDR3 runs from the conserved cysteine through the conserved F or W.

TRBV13	CASSGDSEGTEAFF
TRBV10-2	CASSEWTGGFQETQYF
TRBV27	CASSPLALPTGVGTEAFF
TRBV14	CASSQLGVLQETQYF
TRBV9	CASSPYPGTTNTGELFF
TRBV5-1	CASSLRETQYF
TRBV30	CASSVGQEQPQHF
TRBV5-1	CASTPGLAGFNEQFF
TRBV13	CASSLGTAAVRFF
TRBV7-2	CASSLVGQIATNEKLFF
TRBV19	CASSIDSASGSPYNEQFF
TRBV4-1	CASSQRTTIQETQYF
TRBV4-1	CASSQPPDRAYQETQYF
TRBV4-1	CASSQDHGQGYYEQYF
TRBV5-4	CASSLGDRSTSGRTNNEQFF
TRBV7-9	CASSLVGREQYF
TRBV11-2	CASSRADRDPQYF
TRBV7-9	CASSEPPGGTASYEQYF
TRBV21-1	CASSKGTDYGYTF
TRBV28	CASIDQGHQPQHF
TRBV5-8	CASSLRGYSNQPQHF
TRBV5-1	CASSPLSGKKTEAFF
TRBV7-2	CASSSLAVPTDTQYF
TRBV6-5	CASRPLLGAKAFF
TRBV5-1	CASSSSGSTTDTQYF
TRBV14	CASSQPRGHEQYF
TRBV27	CASSLFPGSNTEAFF
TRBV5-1	CASSLGGVEDTQYF
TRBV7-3	CASSLQGGAYEQYF
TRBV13	CASSDQQGEQFF
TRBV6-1	CASSRQGYFEPQHF
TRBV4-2	CASSQGQGVSNYGYTF
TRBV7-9	CASSLAIGGTYEQYF
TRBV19	CASSGGSRGGGSSGRAEQFF
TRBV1	CTSSQGRTVYEQYF
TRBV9	CASSAGREGSYNEQFF
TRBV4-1	CASSSSGGVNTEAFF
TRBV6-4	CASSDKDRGDYNEQFF
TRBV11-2	CASSSVPGQGYEQYF
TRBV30	CAWSLRETNYGYTF
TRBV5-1	CASSLVGSSYEQYF
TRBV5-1	CASSLPFSPEETQYF
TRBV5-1	CASSLGGTSGGDYEQYF
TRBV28	CASSFRGNTEAFF
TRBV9	CASSYNRGYGYTF
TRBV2	CASSDLGTSGYNEQFF
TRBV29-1	CSVGASGANVLTF
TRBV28	CASPPNQGWGTEAFF
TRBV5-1	CASSLKTGQGANYGYTF
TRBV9	CASGQQETQYF
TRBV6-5	CASSYGRDYGYTF
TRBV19	CASKTTQTGYHGYTF
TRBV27	CASSRLAGGEYNEQFF
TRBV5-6	CASLEGGGNTEAFF
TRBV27	CASSSYRDLRTGRIGDTEAFF
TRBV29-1	CSIWTGDMNTEAFF
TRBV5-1	CASSLGTGGVRTDTQYF
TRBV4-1	CASSQQGENTEAFF
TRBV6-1	CASSTGGLGVREQYF
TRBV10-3	CAISDVYSNQPQHF